The rows below give T cell receptor beta chains drawn from one sample of a study of T cell repertoires in aging, cancer and after chemotherapy. TCRdb re-called the multiplex PCR reads with MiXCR, one entry per CDR3 protein. This sample has roughly 1,800 distinct CDR3 sequences, with under 60% found just once. The specimen sequenced was blood. All receptors derive from a human donor with a blood cancer. Each CDR3 is given with its conserved first and last residue. D genes are given only for firm matches. Clone size appears in some rows only: once, few, many, or a class for an expanded clone.

d_gene	v_gene	j_gene	abundance	CDR3nt	CDR3aa
TRBD2	TRBV20-1	TRBJ2-7	NA	TGCAGTGCTAGAGACTCTCGAAGGACTAGCGGGTCCTACGAGCAGTACTTC	CSARDSRRTSGSYEQYF
NA	TRBV5-6	TRBJ1-1	NA	TGTGCCAGCAGCTTTTTTGTCTGGGGCACTGAAGCTTTCTTT	CASSFFVWGTEAFF
TRBD1	TRBV29-1	TRBJ2-1	NA	TGCAGCGTTGGGGGACAGGGAACCCATGAGCAGTTCTTC	CSVGGQGTHEQFF
TRBD2	TRBV27	TRBJ2-3	NA	TGTGCCAGCAGTTTATTAGCGGGAAGCCCAGATACGCAGTATTTT	CASSLLAGSPDTQYF
NA	TRBV27	TRBJ1-2	NA	TGTGCCAGCAGTCCCGTCCCTACTAACTATGGCTACACCTTC	CASSPVPTNYGYTF
TRBD1	TRBV27	TRBJ1-1	NA	TGTGCCAGCAGTCCACGGACAGGGCCCGTGACTGAAGCTTTCTTT	CASSPRTGPVTEAFF
TRBD2	TRBV6-1	TRBJ2-1	NA	TGTGCCAGCAGTGAAGGGGGGACTAGATTTGGTGAGCAGTTCTTC	CASSEGGTRFGEQFF
TRBD1	TRBV7-2	TRBJ1-1	NA	TGTGCCAGCAGCTTGGATGGACAGGGTATAACTGAAGCTTTCTTT	CASSLDGQGITEAFF
NA	TRBV5-6	TRBJ2-3	NA	TGTGCCAGCAGCTTACCGGGGACCCCGGATACGCAGTATTTT	CASSLPGTPDTQYF
TRBD1	TRBV7-9	TRBJ2-3	NA	TGTGCCAGCAGCCCCCCGTACCGGGACAGGGGTGCAGATACGCAGTATTTT	CASSPPYRDRGADTQYF
NA	TRBV7-9	TRBJ2-7	NA	TGTGCCAGCAGTTATACAGACGAGCAGTACTTC	CASSYTDEQYF
NA	TRBV19	TRBJ2-1	NA	TGTGCCAGTAGTCCAGGGTTTGAGCAGTTCTTC	CASSPGFEQFF
NA	TRBV7-9	TRBJ2-2	NA	TGTGCCAGCAGCCAAGGGGACCGCGGGGAGCTGTTTTTT	CASSQGDRGELFF
TRBD1	TRBV10-2	TRBJ2-2	NA	TGTGCCATCAGTGAGTGGGGGACAGGCGCGAACACCGGGGAGCTGTTTTTT	CAISEWGTGANTGELFF
TRBD2	TRBV6-2/TRBV6-3	TRBJ2-3	NA	TGTGCCAGCAGTTACCAAGCGGGAGCACTGGTCGGGAGCACAGATACGCAGTATTTT	CASSYQAGALVGSTDTQYF
TRBD2	TRBV7-2	TRBJ2-5	NA	TGTGCCAGCAGCTTAGCGCGTAGCGGGAGGGAGACCCAGTACTTC	CASSLARSGRETQYF
TRBD2	TRBV5-5	TRBJ2-7	NA	TGTGCCAGCAGCCCGACTAGCGGGAGTGGCTACGAGCAGTACTTC	CASSPTSGSGYEQYF
NA	TRBV6-5	TRBJ2-7	few	TGTGCCAGCAGTTACTCGAGTCCCCGTGACTACGAGCAGTACTTC	CASSYSSPRDYEQYF
NA	TRBV27	TRBJ1-2	NA	TGTGCCAGCAGTTACGGTACGGGCCGGGACTATGGCTACACCTTC	CASSYGTGRDYGYTF
TRBD1	TRBV6-5	TRBJ2-1	few	TGTGCCAGCAGTCGACAGGGGTCCTACAATGAGCAGTTCTTC	CASSRQGSYNEQFF
NA	TRBV30	TRBJ2-3	NA	TGTGCCTGGAGCCGCGTCCCCCCAGATACGCAGTATTTT	CAWSRVPPDTQYF